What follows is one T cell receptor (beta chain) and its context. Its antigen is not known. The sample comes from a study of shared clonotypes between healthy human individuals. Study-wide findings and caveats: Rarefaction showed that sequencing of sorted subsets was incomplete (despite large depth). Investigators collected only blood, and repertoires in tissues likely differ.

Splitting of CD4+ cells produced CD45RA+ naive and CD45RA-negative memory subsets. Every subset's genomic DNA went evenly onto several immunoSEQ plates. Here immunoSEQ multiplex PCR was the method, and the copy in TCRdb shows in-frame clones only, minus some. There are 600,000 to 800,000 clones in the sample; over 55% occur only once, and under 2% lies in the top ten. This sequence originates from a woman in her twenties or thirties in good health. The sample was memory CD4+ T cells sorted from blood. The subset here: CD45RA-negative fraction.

In DNA form, the CDR3 reads TGTGCCTGGAAAAAGGAGACTAGCGTCTACAATGAGCAGTTCTTC. Its protein product is CAWKKETSVYNEQFF. The V call is TRBV30, the J call TRBJ2-1, with 8 bases aligning to TRBD2. CDR1 is GTSNPN and CDR2 is SVGIG in the germline V gene (reference sequence). V was clipped by 4 bases and J by 3 bases; unmatched bases: 8. This CDR3 comprises 15 residues.